Each of the 29 T cell receptor beta chains below was sequenced from the same sample in a study of OX40 agonist ivuxolimab in advanced cancers. Libraries were prepared by immunoSEQ multiplex PCR; TCRdb keeps only in-frame clonotypes and omits some of them. Among about 72,000 clones, approximately 90% were seen once, and the ten largest hold around 1%. The sample consisted of CD4+ or CD8+ T cells sorted from blood, taken in a trial of the OX40 agonist ivuxolimab. The source of these receptors is an adult with an advanced solid tumor such as melanoma, head and neck, liver or kidney cancer.

The chain links TRBV19 to TRBJ1-5; D is unclear. V dropped 3 bases and J dropped 0 bases, with 12 bases sitting between them. Germline CDR1 reads LNHDA; CDR2 reads SQIVND (reference sequence). The CDR3 sequence is 16 residues long. CDR3 sequence: CASSIPNGVSNQPQHF. Here the CDR3 DNA reads TGTGCCAGTAGTATTCCGAATGGGGTTAGCAATCAGCCCCAGCATTTT.

The chain joins TRBV19 to TRBJ1-6, with D tentatively TRBD1 (5 bases). CDR3 size: 14 residues. The V gene lost 8 bases and the J gene lost 4 bases, with 12 bases spanning the gap. Germline V gene sequence: CDR1 LNHDA, CDR2 SQIVND (reference sequence). The CDR3 protein is CASGDSPYNSPLHF. The CDR3 DNA reads TGTGCCAGTGGAGACAGTCCTTATAATTCACCCCTCCACTTT.

This chain links TRBV5-4 with TRBJ2-1, with unresolved D. The CDR3 is made up of 15 amino acids. Deletions cut 2 bases from V and 0 bases from J, with 9 bases between. The germline gives CDR1 SGHNT, CDR2 YYREEE (reference sequence). The CDR3, as DNA: TGTGCCAGCAGCTTTTCGCGCAGCTCCTACAATGAGCAGTTCTTC. This translates into CASSFSRSSYNEQFF. Variable domain in full (rest from reference TRBV5-4 and TRBJ2-1): ETGVTQSPTHLIKTRGQQVTLRCSSQSGHNTVSWYQQALGQGPQFIFQYYREEENGRGNFPPRFSGLQFPNYSSELNVNALELDDSALYLCASSFSRSSYNEQFFGPGTRLTVL.

This clone has a single count. The chain links TRBV5-4 to TRBJ1-2; 10 bases fit TRBD1. The CDR3 consists of 13 residues. Unmatched junction bases numbered 3, after V lost 4 bases and J lost 6 bases. The V gene's germline CDR1 is SGHNT and CDR2 YYREEE (reference sequence). This chain's CDR3 is CASSQTGGDGYTF. In nucleotides, the CDR3 is TGTGCCAGCAGCCAGACAGGGGGCGATGGCTACACCTTC.

The rearrangement uses TRBV4-1 and TRBJ1-3; TRBD1 is a possible D gene (5 bases). CDR1 and CDR2 (germline): MGHRA, YSYEKL. This CDR3 contains 17 residues. Trimming left V 1 base short and J 0 bases short, with 13 bases between. CDR3 sequence: CASSQATGPFSGNTIYF. CDR3 DNA: TGCGCCAGCAGCCAAGCAACGGGACCTTTCTCTGGAAACACCATATATTTT.

This clone was recorded only once. The chain is built from TRBV4-1 and TRBJ2-1; TRBD2 matches at 8 bases. This CDR3 has 18 amino acids. CDR1 and CDR2 from the germline V gene are MGHRA and YSYEKL. The ends lost 0 bases at V and 7 bases at J; junction bases unmatched: 14. The CDR3, as DNA: TGCGCCAGCAGCCAAGATCGGGGGGGGAGGAGTTTTGAAAATGAGCAGTTCTTC. This encodes CASSQDRGGRSFENEQFF.

The chain uses TRBV9 and TRBJ2-1; the D gene could be TRBD1 or TRBD2 (5 bases each). V gave up 4 bases and J gave up 12 bases, with 17 bases separating them. Germline values: CDR1 SGDLS, CDR2 YYNGEE. The CDR3 runs to 13 residues. The CDR3 region has the DNA TGTGCCAGCAGCTATGGGGACGGGACCCGGCAGTTCTTC. It translates to CASSYGDGTRQFF.

The chain combines TRBV28 with TRBJ1-5; D not certain. There are 12 residues in the CDR3. The germline V and J ends were trimmed by 1 base and 6 bases, with 4 bases remaining between them. Germline CDR1 MDHEN, CDR2 SYDVKM. CDR3: CASSLLGQPQHF. CDR3 bases: TGTGCCAGCAGTTTATTGGGTCAGCCCCAGCATTTT.

For the CDR3, the DNA is TGTGCCAGCAGCCCTCCGGGACTACAAGAGACCCAGTACTTC. Translated, it gives CASSPPGLQETQYF. The V and J genes are TRBV11-2 and TRBJ2-5, with 7 bases aligning to TRBD2. Germline loops: CDR1 SGHAT, CDR2 FQNNGV. The CDR3 contains 14 residues. Trimming removed 5 bases from V and 2 bases from J; junction bases left unmatched: 5.

The V and J genes are TRBV19 and TRBJ2-5; weak D call: TRBD1 (7 bases). Germline V gene lookup returns CDR1 LNHDA and CDR2 SQIVND (reference sequence). The CDR3 is made up of 19 amino acids. V was trimmed by 4 bases and J by 2 bases, leaving 26 bases between them. Written as DNA, the CDR3 is TGTGCCAGTAGTAGCCCGGACAGGCCTTACCATAGCGGACAAGAGACCCAGTACTTC. Its protein is CASSSPDRPYHSGQETQYF.

This clone was observed once. The chain recombines TRBV2 with TRBJ2-2; D not resolved. The V end lost 5 bases, the J end lost 5 bases, and 12 bases lay between the germline ends. Germline CDR1 reads SNHLY; CDR2 reads FYNNEI. The CDR3 consists of 14 residues. CDR3 sequence reads: CASSPTKTTGELFF. In DNA form, the CDR3 reads TGTGCCAGCAGTCCAACAAAAACTACCGGGGAGCTGTTTTTT. Combining the CDR3 with reference TRBV2 and TRBJ2-2 gives the whole variable domain EPEVTQTPSHQVTQMGQEVILRCVPISNHLYFYWYRQILGQKVEFLVSFYNNEISEKSEIFDDQFSVERPDGSNFTLKIRSTKLEDSAMYFCASSPTKTTGELFFGEGSRLTVL.

The rearrangement joins TRBV4-1 to TRBJ2-5; D might be TRBD2 (6 bases). Germline-derived CDR1 and CDR2 are MGHRA and YSYEKL. This CDR3 has 15 amino acids. V gave up 0 bases and J gave up 5 bases, with 13 bases separating them. The CDR3 spells CASSQDRASGETQYF. In nucleotides, the CDR3 is TGCGCCAGCAGCCAAGATAGGGCCAGCGGGGAGACCCAGTACTTC.

This chain connects TRBV19 to TRBJ2-4; 8 bases align to TRBD2. Trimming removed 4 bases from V and 0 bases from J; junction bases left unmatched: 8. The CDR3 loop spans 17 amino acids. Germline V gene data show CDR1 as LNHDA and CDR2 as SQIVND (reference sequence). The CDR3 spells CASSTDGGAGAKNIQYF. The CDR3 DNA follows: TGTGCCAGTAGTACGGACGGGGGGGCAGGAGCCAAAAACATTCAGTACTTC.

The chain recombines TRBV28 with TRBJ1-1; 7 bases agree with TRBD1. CDR1 is MDHEN, CDR2 SYDVKM, per germline. The V and J ends lost 5 bases and 4 bases, in that order; junction bases with no gene match: 13. This CDR3 region has 16 residues. The chain's CDR3 is CASSPPGQPFGTEAFF. CDR3 sequence (DNA): TGTGCCAGCAGTCCGCCGGGACAGCCCTTTGGCACTGAAGCTTTCTTT.

The chain links TRBV5-4 to TRBJ2-2, with a possible D match to TRBD2 (6 bases). Germline lookup yields CDR1 SGHNT and CDR2 YYREEE (reference sequence). V gave up 0 bases and J gave up 5 bases, with 11 bases separating them. The CDR3 sequence is 15 residues long. The CDR3 bases are TGTGCCAGCAGCTTGGGGACTACCGGGACCGGGGAGCTGTTTTTT. Translated: CASSLGTTGTGELFF.

The rearrangement uses TRBV9 and TRBJ1-5; D is uncertain. The CDR3 spans 13 residues. Trimming took 0 bases from V and 1 from J, leaving 2 bases between them. The germline V gene encodes CDR1 SGDLS and CDR2 YYNGEE. CDR3 in amino acids: CASSVGSNQPQHF. The CDR3 DNA follows: TGTGCCAGCAGCGTAGGAAGCAATCAGCCCCAGCATTTT.

DNA of the CDR3: TGTGCCAGTAGTACCCTAGCGGGGGGTGGTACCGGGGAGCTGTTTTTT. Protein product: CASSTLAGGGTGELFF. This chain joins TRBV19 and TRBJ2-2, with 11 nucleotides matching TRBD2. The CDR3 sequence is 16 residues long. Looked up from germline, CDR1 is LNHDA and CDR2 is SQIVND (reference sequence). The junction had 6 bases not matched to a gene; V was cut back by 4 bases and J by 5 bases. The whole variable domain, remainder taken from reference TRBV19 and TRBJ2-2, is DGGITQSPKYLFRKEGQNVTLSCEQNLNHDAMYWYRQDPGQGLRLIYYSQIVNDFQKGDIAEGYSVSREKKESFPLTVTSAQKNPTAFYLCASSTLAGGGTGELFFGEGSRLTVL.

This clone has only one observation. The rearrangement links TRBV5-6 to TRBJ2-7; D perhaps matches TRBD1 (5 bases). V lost 0 bases and J lost 1, with 5 bases in between. The CDR3 totals 13 residues. Germline CDR1 SGHDT, CDR2 YYEEEE. CDR3 amino acids: CASSLDRSYEQYF. The CDR3 DNA reads TGTGCCAGCAGCTTGGACAGGTCCTACGAGCAGTACTTC.

The V and J genes are TRBV5-1 and TRBJ1-6; 7 positions match TRBD1. Losses at the gene ends were 4 bases for V and 7 bases for J; bases not matched to a gene: 11. The CDR3 length is 16 residues. The germline gives CDR1 SGHRS, CDR2 YFSETQ. The CDR3 region is CASSPPGQLWNSPLHF. Written as DNA, the CDR3 is TGCGCCAGCAGCCCCCCGGGACAGCTATGGAATTCACCCCTCCACTTT.

The chain joins TRBV5-6 to TRBJ1-2, with 7 bases that match TRBD1. The CDR3 length is 16 residues. From germline, CDR1 is SGHDT and CDR2 YYEEEE. The trim removed 0 bases at V and 2 bases at J, leaving 7 bases unmatched. CDR3 protein: CASSLGPRGANYGYTF. CDR3 in DNA: TGTGCCAGCAGCTTGGGCCCCAGGGGGGCAAACTATGGCTACACCTTC.

By proportion, this clone is medium-sized. This chain joins TRBV6-1 and TRBJ2-7; no clear D gene. There are 14 residues in the CDR3. V lost 5 bases and J 4 bases, leaving 15 bases between the germline ends. Germline V CDR1 and CDR2: MNHNS, SASEGT. This CDR3 is CASSSRTVFYEQYF. The CDR3 DNA is TGTGCCAGCAGTTCCCGGACGGTATTTTACGAGCAGTACTTC.

V usage is TRBV28 and J usage is TRBJ1-2, with D possibly TRBD1 on 5 matching bases. This CDR3 spans 17 amino acids. Trimming removed 1 base from V and 4 bases from J, with 19 bases in between. CDR1 and CDR2 from the germline V gene are MDHEN and SYDVKM. The DNA of the CDR3 is TGTGCCAGCAGTTTATCCACAACAGGTTCGAGGGGCTATGGCTACACCTTC. Translated: CASSLSTTGSRGYGYTF.

V and J are TRBV19 and TRBJ2-2; 9 nucleotides match TRBD1. Germline lookup yields CDR1 LNHDA and CDR2 SQIVND (reference sequence). CDR3 length: 16 residues. V lost 6 bases to trimming and J lost 0 bases; unmatched junction nucleotides: 5. In DNA, the CDR3 is TGTGCCAGTAGATCACAGGGGGCCGCGAACACCGGGGAGCTGTTTTTT. Translation: CASRSQGAANTGELFF.

The chain couples TRBV30 to TRBJ2-7, with 14 bases lining up with TRBD2. V was clipped by 5 bases and J by 4 bases; unmatched bases: 4. CDR1 GTSNPN and CDR2 SVGIG come from the germline V gene (reference sequence). The CDR3 extends over 14 amino acids. The CDR3 loop is CAWSGTSGSYEQYF. The CDR3, as DNA: TGTGCCTGGTCCGGGACTAGCGGGAGTTACGAGCAGTACTTC. Drawing the rest from reference TRBV30 and TRBJ2-7, the complete variable domain is SQTIHQWPATLVQPVGSPLSLECTVEGTSNPNLYWYRQAAGRGLQLLFYSVGIGQISSEVPQNLSASRPQDRQFILSSKKLLLSDSGFYLCAWSGTSGSYEQYFGPGTRLTVT.

For this clone: The conserved closing phenylalanine or tryptophan is absent in this CDR3, likely reflecting a read error. This sequence joins TRBV7-3 and TRBJ2-7, with TRBD2 matching 7 bases. J lost 0 bases, V lost 2 bases, and 7 bases had no gene match. The CDR3 is 16 amino acids. Germline CDR1 is SGHTA and CDR2 is FQGTGA. The CDR3 sequence: CASSLRMGGSSYEQYL. The CDR3 DNA reads TGTGCCAGCAGCTTACGGATGGGCGGGAGCTCCTACGAGCAGTACCTC.

The chain has TRBV10-3 and TRBJ2-1; D unresolved. There are 14 residues in the CDR3. Germline lookup yields CDR1 ENHRY and CDR2 SYGVKD. Deletions cut 6 bases from V and 2 bases from J, with 11 bases between. The CDR3 DNA reads TGTGCCATCAGGGATGGGGTTACCTACAATGAGCAGTTCTTC. Its translation is CAIRDGVTYNEQFF.

V and J are TRBV9 and TRBJ2-7; tentative D call: TRBD2 (7 bases). The germline gives CDR1 SGDLS, CDR2 YYNGEE. The CDR3 spans 13 residues. V shed 3 bases and J shed 6 bases, with 13 bases lying between them. CDR3 DNA sequence: TGTGCCAGCAGCGACCGGGGGGCAGGCGAGCAGTACTTC. This gives the protein CASSDRGAGEQYF.

This clone came up once. The V and J genes are TRBV5-6 and TRBJ2-2; D gene unclear. V dropped 5 bases and J dropped 1 base, with 3 bases sitting between them. CDR1 SGHDT and CDR2 YYEEEE come from the germline V gene. The length of the CDR3 is 12 residues. The CDR3 loop is CASSWNTGELFF. CDR3 in DNA: TGTGCCAGCAGTTGGAACACCGGGGAGCTGTTTTTT.

The chain links TRBV6-5 to TRBJ1-2; 7 bases fit TRBD1. The CDR3 length is 15 residues. Germline CDR1 and CDR2: MNHEY and SVGAGI. Trimming took 2 bases from V and 2 from J; bases not matched to a gene: 5. The CDR3: CASSYQGQQNYGYTF. CDR3 bases: TGTGCCAGCAGTTACCAGGGACAGCAGAACTATGGCTACACCTTC.